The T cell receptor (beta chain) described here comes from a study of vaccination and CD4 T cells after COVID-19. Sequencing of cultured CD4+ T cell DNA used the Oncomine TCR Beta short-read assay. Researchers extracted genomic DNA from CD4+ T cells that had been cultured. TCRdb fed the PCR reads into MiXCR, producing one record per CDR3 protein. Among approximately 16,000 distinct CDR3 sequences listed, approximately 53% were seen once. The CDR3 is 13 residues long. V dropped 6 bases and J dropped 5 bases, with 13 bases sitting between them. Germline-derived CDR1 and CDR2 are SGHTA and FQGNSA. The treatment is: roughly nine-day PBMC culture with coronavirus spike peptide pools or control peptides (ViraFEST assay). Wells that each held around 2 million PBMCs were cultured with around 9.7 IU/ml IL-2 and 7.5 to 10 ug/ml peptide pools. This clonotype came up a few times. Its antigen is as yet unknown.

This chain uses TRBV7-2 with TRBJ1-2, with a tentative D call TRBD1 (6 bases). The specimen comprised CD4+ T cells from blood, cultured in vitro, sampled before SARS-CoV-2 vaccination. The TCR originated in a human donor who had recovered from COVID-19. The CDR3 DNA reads TGTGCCAGCAGTCCTGACAGGTTTTATGGCTACACCTTC. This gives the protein CASSPDRFYGYTF.